The sequence of this T cell receptor beta chain was determined in a study of blood T cells in healthy people across ages. In germline, CDR1 is MRHNA, CDR2 SNTAGT. The CDR3 totals 14 residues. V gave up 8 bases and J gave up 1 base, with 12 bases separating them. For the second PCR, which ran for 7 to 11 cycles, a sample-barcoded 5' primer and a J-beta primer mix were used. Via MiXCR, TCRdb re-called the 5' RACE reads, giving one row per CDR3 protein. The sample has over a million distinct CDR3 sequences; approximately 60% are singletons. This TCR was recovered from a man between 18 and 35 years old in good health. V is TRBV6-4 and J is TRBJ1-3; D unresolved. The sequencing input was blood. The CDR3 DNA follows: TGTGCCAGCGGGAAACAAAAGTCTGGAAACACCATATATTTT. Residues: CASGKQKSGNTIYF.